These T cell receptor beta chains were read from a single sample in a study of blood T cell repertoires in COVID-19. TCRdb's copy holds only in-frame clones and misses some; the assay was immunoSEQ multiplex PCR. Here the sample spans 180,000 or so clones, around 82% being singletons. Sample: peripheral blood. These receptors were taken from a man aged 60 to 75 who had recovered from COVID-19. The CDR3 runs from the conserved cysteine through the conserved F or W. A D gene is named only where the DNA matches it firmly. Not all rows give a size; the values are once, few, many and, for expanded clones, a class.

D: NA; size: once; J: TRBJ2-5; V: TRBV5-1; DNA: TGCGCCAGCAGCGTGACCGGGGTCCAAGAGACCCAGTACTTC; CDR3: CASSVTGVQETQYF
D: TRBD1; size: NA; J: TRBJ1-2; V: TRBV30; DNA: TGTGCCTGGCTGAGAATAAAGACAGGGAGCTATGGCTACACCTTC; CDR3: CAWLRIKTGSYGYTF
D: NA; size: NA; J: TRBJ2-3; V: TRBV7-9; DNA: TGTGCCAGCAGCTTAGCAATTGCGGTAGATACGCAGTATTTT; CDR3: CASSLAIAVDTQYF
D: TRBD1; size: NA; J: TRBJ1-1; V: TRBV27; DNA: TGTGCCAGCAGTTCTATCGGGACAGGGAACACTGAAGCTTTCTTT; CDR3: CASSSIGTGNTEAFF
D: TRBD1; size: NA; J: TRBJ1-5; V: TRBV6-6; DNA: TGTGCCAGCAGTACATACAGGGGACGGGGGCCCCAGCATTTT; CDR3: CASSTYRGRGPQHF
D: NA; size: NA; J: TRBJ2-7; V: TRBV7-6; DNA: TGTGCCAGCAGGCCTACACCAGGGGACGGATCCTACGAGCAGTACTTC; CDR3: CASRPTPGDGSYEQYF
D: NA; size: NA; J: TRBJ1-2; V: TRBV9; DNA: TGTGCCAGCAGCGTGGGGGGTTCCCCCCGTGTTGGCTACACCTTC; CDR3: CASSVGGSPRVGYTF
D: NA; size: NA; J: TRBJ2-7; V: TRBV19; DNA: TGTGCCAGTAGTATCGGAGCACTTACCTACGAGCAGTACTTC; CDR3: CASSIGALTYEQYF
D: NA; size: NA; J: TRBJ2-5; V: TRBV6-5; DNA: TGTGCCAGCACTCCAACTTCTTCACCGGAGACCCAGTACTTC; CDR3: CASTPTSSPETQYF
D: TRBD1; size: NA; J: TRBJ2-2; V: TRBV7-9; DNA: TGTGCCAGCAGCCAGGACAGGGTACCCGGGGAGCTGTTTTTT; CDR3: CASSQDRVPGELFF
D: NA; size: few; J: TRBJ1-5; V: TRBV5-1; DNA: TGCGCCAGCAGCCCGGACGGGGTGAACAATCAGCCCCAGCATTTT; CDR3: CASSPDGVNNQPQHF
D: NA; size: NA; J: TRBJ1-5; V: TRBV6-5; DNA: TGTGCCAGCAAGGGGGGGAGCAATCAGCCCCAGCATTTT; CDR3: CASKGGSNQPQHF
D: TRBD1; size: NA; J: TRBJ1-2; V: TRBV29-1; DNA: TGCAGCGTTGAGGAAGGACAGGGGGCGGGATACACCTTC; CDR3: CSVEEGQGAGYTF
D: NA; size: NA; J: TRBJ1-5; V: TRBV7-9; DNA: TGTGCCAGCACCCTTGGACAGAGTAATCAGCCCCAGCATTTT; CDR3: CASTLGQSNQPQHF
D: NA; size: NA; J: TRBJ2-5; V: TRBV7-6; DNA: TGTGCCAGCAGTCGATTACAGGGATGGGGAGAGACCCAGTACTTC; CDR3: CASSRLQGWGETQYF
D: TRBD1; size: NA; J: TRBJ2-5; V: TRBV2; DNA: TGTGCCAGCAGCGTGACAGGGAGTGAGGGGGAGACCCAGTACTTC; CDR3: CASSVTGSEGETQYF
D: NA; size: NA; J: TRBJ1-1; V: TRBV18; DNA: TGTGCCAGCTCACTGAGACAGAACACTGAAGCTTTCTTT; CDR3: CASSLRQNTEAFF
D: NA; size: NA; J: TRBJ2-1; V: TRBV9; DNA: TGTGCCAGCAGCGTAGCCGGTCTCCCTGAGCAGTTCTTC; CDR3: CASSVAGLPEQFF
D: NA; size: NA; J: TRBJ2-5; V: TRBV18; DNA: TGTGCCAGCTCACCAGGGGCAGGTGCAGAGACCCAGTACTTC; CDR3: CASSPGAGAETQYF
D: TRBD1; size: once; J: TRBJ1-1; V: TRBV5-6; DNA: TGTGCCAGCACCCTTCCCCCTTGGGACAGGGCCCGAGGAGGGACTTTCTTT; CDR3: CASTLPPWDRARGGTFF
D: NA; size: few; J: TRBJ2-7; V: TRBV6-5; DNA: TGTGCCAGCACGCGGCAGGGTGGCGAGCAGTACTTC; CDR3: CASTRQGGEQYF
D: NA; size: NA; J: TRBJ1-2; V: TRBV25-1; DNA: TGTGCCAGCAGTGAACGAGGGAACTATGGCTACACCTTC; CDR3: CASSERGNYGYTF
D: TRBD2; size: NA; J: TRBJ2-7; V: TRBV15; DNA: TGTGCCACCGAGCGGGGGGGGGACGAGCAGTACTTC; CDR3: CATERGGDEQYF
D: NA; size: NA; J: TRBJ1-4; V: TRBV3-1/TRBV3-2; DNA: TGTGCCAGCAGCCGGGACCCCGGGGGTGAAAAACTGTTTTTT; CDR3: CASSRDPGGEKLFF
D: NA; size: NA; J: TRBJ1-2; V: TRBV2; DNA: TGTGCCAGCGGAGAGGAGGTGTATGGCTACACCTTC; CDR3: CASGEEVYGYTF
D: TRBD1; size: NA; J: TRBJ1-4; V: TRBV19; DNA: TGTGCCAGTAGTCCAGGGGGCTTGGAAAAACTGTTTTTT; CDR3: CASSPGGLEKLFF
D: NA; size: NA; J: TRBJ1-2; V: TRBV5-1; DNA: TGCGCCAGCAGCCCAGGGGCTGACTATGGCTACACCTTC; CDR3: CASSPGADYGYTF
D: TRBD1; size: NA; J: TRBJ2-3; V: TRBV6-1; DNA: TGTGCCAGCAGTGGGACAGGGGGGGTAGTTGGCACAGATACGCAGTATTTT; CDR3: CASSGTGGVVGTDTQYF
D: TRBD1; size: NA; J: TRBJ1-6; V: TRBV11-2; DNA: TGTGCCAGCAGCCCGACAGGGAGGAATTCACCCCTCCACTTT; CDR3: CASSPTGRNSPLHF
D: TRBD1; size: NA; J: TRBJ1-4; V: TRBV7-6; DNA: TGTGCCAGCAGCTCTCGACAGGGGGCTGATGAAAAACTGTTTTTT; CDR3: CASSSRQGADEKLFF
D: NA; size: once; J: TRBJ2-3; V: TRBV6-5; DNA: TGTGCCAGCAGCCCGACAGGCCGGGGCACAGATACGCAGTATTTT; CDR3: CASSPTGRGTDTQYF
D: NA; size: NA; J: TRBJ1-3; V: TRBV30; DNA: TGTGCCTGGAGTGTGACCCGCTCGTCGGGTTTCTCTGGAAACACCATATATTTT; CDR3: CAWSVTRSSGFSGNTIYF
D: NA; size: NA; J: TRBJ2-7; V: TRBV7-8; DNA: TGTGCCAGCAGCGTGGCACGCACCGCGGAGTACTTC; CDR3: CASSVARTAEYF
D: NA; size: NA; J: TRBJ1-6; V: TRBV3-1/TRBV3-2; DNA: TGTGCCAGCAGCCAAGAGGGGCAGCTGAAGAATAATTCACCCCTCCACTTT; CDR3: CASSQEGQLKNNSPLHF
D: NA; size: NA; J: TRBJ1-1; V: TRBV11-3; DNA: TGTGCCAGCAGCCCAAGGGGGAGGAACACTGAAGCTTTCTTT; CDR3: CASSPRGRNTEAFF
D: TRBD2; size: NA; J: TRBJ2-3; V: TRBV9; DNA: TGTGCCAGCAGCGTAGCCCCGGGGGGGAGGACAGATACGCAGTATTTT; CDR3: CASSVAPGGRTDTQYF
D: NA; size: NA; J: TRBJ1-4; V: TRBV20-1; DNA: TGCAGTGCTAAGGGGGATGGAAAACTGTTTTTT; CDR3: CSAKGDGKLFF
D: NA; size: NA; J: TRBJ2-3; V: TRBV6-5; DNA: TGTGCCAGCAGTTACTCCCGGGGGGCCGGGGATACGCAGTATTTT; CDR3: CASSYSRGAGDTQYF
D: TRBD2; size: NA; J: TRBJ2-7; V: TRBV2; DNA: TGTGCCAGCAGTGAGACTAGCGAATTCTACGAGCAGTACTTC; CDR3: CASSETSEFYEQYF
D: TRBD1; size: NA; J: TRBJ2-7; V: TRBV19; DNA: TGTGCCAGTAGGGGGGGCACCGGGACAGGGCTGTACGAGCAGTACTTC; CDR3: CASRGGTGTGLYEQYF
D: NA; size: NA; J: TRBJ1-1; V: TRBV3-1/TRBV3-2; DNA: TGTGCCAGCAGCCAAGTGGGCCGGGGGAACACTGAAGCTTTCTTT; CDR3: CASSQVGRGNTEAFF
D: NA; size: NA; J: TRBJ2-5; V: TRBV7-2; DNA: TGTGCCACCACACATCGGACAGACCAAGAGACCCAGTACTTC; CDR3: CATTHRTDQETQYF
D: NA; size: once; J: TRBJ1-4; V: TRBV5-1; DNA: TGCGCCAGCAGCATGACGGCGGCCGGTGAAAAACTGTTTTTT; CDR3: CASSMTAAGEKLFF
D: NA; size: NA; J: TRBJ1-4; V: TRBV4-3; DNA: TGCGCCAGCAGCCCGGGTCACGGCAATGAAAAACTGTTTTTT; CDR3: CASSPGHGNEKLFF
D: NA; size: NA; J: TRBJ1-4; V: TRBV30; DNA: TGTGCCTGGGAATCCTATGAAAAACTGTTTTTT; CDR3: CAWESYEKLFF
D: NA; size: NA; J: TRBJ1-3; V: TRBV5-4; DNA: TGTGCCAGCAGTCGTTCCCTCCAACAGGCGCCCTCTGGAAACACCATATATTTT; CDR3: CASSRSLQQAPSGNTIYF
D: TRBD2; size: NA; J: TRBJ2-1; V: TRBV10-3; DNA: TGTGCCATCAGTAGCGGGGGGGTGTTCAATGAGCAGTTCTTC; CDR3: CAISSGGVFNEQFF
D: TRBD1; size: NA; J: TRBJ1-4; V: TRBV5-1; DNA: TGCGCCAGCAGATCGCTGAACAGGGGGGCTAATGAAAAACTGTTTTTT; CDR3: CASRSLNRGANEKLFF
D: NA; size: NA; J: TRBJ1-1; V: TRBV19; DNA: TGTGCCAGTAGCATTGTGACAGAGACTAACACTGAAGCTTTCTTT; CDR3: CASSIVTETNTEAFF
D: NA; size: NA; J: TRBJ1-1; V: TRBV11-2; DNA: TGTGCCAGCGCCCTGAGAGCGAACACTGAAGCTTTCTTT; CDR3: CASALRANTEAFF
D: NA; size: NA; J: TRBJ2-7; V: TRBV7-8; DNA: TGTGCCAGCACCCTCTATGTCCCAGGGGGGCCCTACGAGCAGTACTTC; CDR3: CASTLYVPGGPYEQYF
D: NA; size: NA; J: TRBJ2-2; V: TRBV5-1; DNA: TGCGCCAGCAGCTTCCGGGGTCCCCACCACACCGGGGAGCTGTTTTTT; CDR3: CASSFRGPHHTGELFF
D: TRBD1; size: NA; J: TRBJ2-1; V: TRBV12-3/TRBV12-4; DNA: TGTGCCAGCAGACGGCCAGGGGGCTGGGAGCAGTTCTTC; CDR3: CASRRPGGWEQFF
D: NA; size: NA; J: TRBJ1-5; V: TRBV3-1/TRBV3-2; DNA: TGTGCCAGCAGCCCCGACAGATCTCAGCCCCAGCATTTT; CDR3: CASSPDRSQPQHF
D: TRBD1; size: NA; J: TRBJ1-2; V: TRBV24-1; DNA: TGTGCCACCAGCGATGGGGACAGCAGCTATGGCTACACCTTC; CDR3: CATSDGDSSYGYTF
D: TRBD2; size: few; J: TRBJ2-1; V: TRBV19; DNA: TGTGCCAGTGCGGGGGGGCCTTACAATGAGCAGTTCTTC; CDR3: CASAGGPYNEQFF
D: NA; size: NA; J: TRBJ1-1; V: TRBV6-5; DNA: TGTGCCAGCAGTTACCGTTCCATCGGGATCACTGAAGCTTTCTTT; CDR3: CASSYRSIGITEAFF
D: NA; size: NA; J: TRBJ2-2; V: TRBV6-5; DNA: TGTGCCAGCAGTCAATACACCGGGGAGCTGTTTTTT; CDR3: CASSQYTGELFF
D: NA; size: once; J: TRBJ1-2; V: TRBV2; DNA: TGTGCCAGCAGTCTGGACAGTCCTATCTATGGCTACACCTTC; CDR3: CASSLDSPIYGYTF